This T cell receptor (beta chain) was documented in a study of T cells in Graves' hyperthyroidism and ophthalmopathy. It was RNA transcripts that yielded the amplified TCR beta CDR3 regions. TCR CDR3 regions were first amplified by RT-PCR with HTBI primers. TCRdb itself ran the multiplex PCR reads through MiXCR, one entry per CDR3 protein. The table includes fewer than 350,000 distinct CDR3 sequences, about 15% detected once. It was at first hyperthyroidism diagnosis, before any ophthalmopathy symptoms, that the blood sample was taken. Germline CDR1 reads LNHDA; CDR2 reads SQIVND (reference sequence). The CDR3 is 15 amino acids. V was clipped by 6 bases and J by 5 bases; unmatched bases: 5.

Sample: blood. The chain carries TRBV19 and TRBJ2-3, with TRBD2 identical over 13 bases. This TCR derives from a woman between 45 and 60 years old with Graves' hyperthyroidism that later progressed to Graves' ophthalmopathy. The CDR3 bases are TGTGCCAGTAGCGGACTAGCGGGAGTAATAGATACGCAGTATTTT. Protein: CASSGLAGVIDTQYF.